Listed below are T cell receptor beta chains from one sample, sequenced in a study of vaccination effects on CD4 cells after COVID-19. Only in-frame clones appear in the TCRdb table, and some are missing; sequencing was by immunoSEQ multiplex PCR. The sample includes about 34,000 clones, more than 70% of them seen just once. These receptors' targets are unknown. The specimen was CD4+ T cells from PBMCs cultured with HCoV-OC43 spike peptides, collected before COVID-19 vaccination. These receptors were collected from a human donor who received a COVID-19 vaccine. The CDR3 runs from the conserved cysteine through the conserved F or W. D genes are given only for firm matches. Size is omitted from some rows. Given values are once, few, many or a class for expanded clones.

v_call	clone_size	j_call	d_call	cdr3_aa	cdr3_nt
TRBV6-5	NA	TRBJ1-1	NA	CASSYRGDGNTEAFF	TGTGCCAGCAGTTATAGGGGGGACGGGAACACTGAAGCTTTCTTT
TRBV4-3	NA	TRBJ2-3	TRBD1	CASSQEGQSTDTQYF	TGCGCCAGCAGCCAAGAGGGACAGAGCACAGATACGCAGTATTTT
TRBV28	NA	TRBJ2-7	NA	CASSRTPRSSYEQYF	TGTGCCAGCAGCAGGACTCCCAGGAGCTCCTACGAGCAGTACTTC
TRBV7-2	NA	TRBJ2-7	TRBD2	CASSRTSGSYEQYF	TGTGCCAGCAGCCGGACTAGCGGGAGCTACGAGCAGTACTTC
TRBV12-3/TRBV12-4	NA	TRBJ1-1	NA	CASSFRASTEAFF	TGTGCCAGCAGTTTTAGGGCTTCCACTGAAGCTTTCTTT
TRBV4-1	NA	TRBJ2-3	NA	CASSQVVVSRRDTQYF	TGCGCCAGCAGCCAAGTAGTAGTCTCGAGGCGGGATACGCAGTATTTT
TRBV9	NA	TRBJ1-2	NA	CASSVDSGGGYTF	TGTGCCAGCAGCGTAGATTCGGGGGGGGGCTACACCTTC
TRBV2	NA	TRBJ1-6	TRBD1	CASSKSRDSNSPLHF	TGTGCCAGCAGCAAATCTCGGGACAGTAATTCACCCCTCCACTTT
TRBV14	NA	TRBJ2-5	TRBD1	CASSLPGTGSETQYF	TGTGCCAGCAGCCTACCGGGGACAGGGTCCGAGACCCAGTACTTC
TRBV28	NA	TRBJ1-3	NA	CASTSGEGGNTIYF	TGTGCCAGCACGTCAGGGGAGGGAGGAAACACCATATATTTT
TRBV5-1	NA	TRBJ2-7	NA	CASSSQGYEQYF	TGCGCCAGCAGCTCACAGGGTTACGAGCAGTACTTC
TRBV6-4	once	TRBJ2-1	TRBD1	CASSDRGHNEQFF	TGTGCCAGCAGTGACAGGGGGCACAATGAGCAGTTCTTC
TRBV19	few	TRBJ1-6	NA	CASSIVRPRRRSSYNSPLHF	TGTGCCAGTAGTATAGTGCGTCCCAGACGCAGGAGCTCCTATAATTCACCCCTCCACTTT
TRBV11-3	NA	TRBJ2-1	NA	CASSLGRSHNEQFF	TGTGCCAGCAGCTTGGGCAGGTCGCACAATGAGCAGTTCTTC
TRBV4-3	once	TRBJ1-2	TRBD1	CASSRGGTGAYGYTF	TGCGCCAGCAGCCGGGGAGGGACAGGCGCTTATGGCTACACCTTC
TRBV6-5	NA	TRBJ2-3	NA	CASSLRGSTDTQYF	TGTGCCAGCAGTCTAAGGGGATCCACAGATACGCAGTATTTT
TRBV5-6	few	TRBJ1-5	NA	CASSFSSNQPQHF	TGTGCCAGCAGCTTCAGCAGCAATCAGCCCCAGCATTTT
TRBV5-1	NA	TRBJ1-2	TRBD1	CASSFGGQNYGYTF	TGCGCCAGCAGCTTTGGGGGACAGAACTATGGCTACACCTTC
TRBV4-1	NA	TRBJ2-1	TRBD2	CASSQKGSGDYNEQFF	TGCGCCAGCAGCCAAAAGGGTAGCGGGGACTACAATGAGCAGTTCTTC
TRBV4-2	NA	TRBJ2-5	TRBD2	CASSQGTSGGQETQYF	TGTGCCAGCAGCCAGGGGACTAGCGGGGGCCAGGAGACCCAGTACTTC